A single sample gave rise to the 31 T cell receptor beta chains below, sequenced in a study of regulatory T cells in long-lasting Graves disease. HTBI primers from iRepertoire and Arm-PCR of CDR3 regions yielded the TCR beta libraries. MiXCR, applied by TCRdb to the multiplex PCR reads, yields one record per CDR3 protein. The table lists 500,000 to 800,000 distinct CDR3 sequences, around 30% of them singletons. Time point given: persistent/refractory GD, antithyroid drugs over 5 years with positive TRAb. Researchers made the TCR library from RNA that was extracted from PBMCs. Sequencing used peripheral blood mononuclear cells (PBMCs), obtained when the disease was refractory, from a patient treated with antithyroid drugs. The source is a female donor with Graves disease.

The chain uses TRBV20-1 and TRBJ1-1, with 9 bases identical to TRBD1. Germline V gene sequence: CDR1 DFQATT, CDR2 SNEGSKA (reference sequence). V lost 4 bases, J lost 12 bases, and 9 bases stayed unmatched. The CDR3 consists of 12 residues. CDR3 amino acids: CSAKQGAQGTFF. The CDR3 DNA reads TGCAGTGCTAAACAGGGGGCACAAGGTACTTTCTTT.

The chain has TRBV7-6 and TRBJ1-2; D may be TRBD1 (5 bases). Trimming removed 0 bases at V and 7 bases at J, with 12 bases between. There are 14 residues in the CDR3. Per the germline V gene, CDR1 is SGHVS and CDR2 is FNYEAQ. The CDR3 sequence: CASSLASGGGGYTF. The CDR3 bases are TGTGCCAGCAGCTTAGCCTCGGGCGGGGGTGGCTACACCTTC.

The chain recombines TRBV6-5 with TRBJ1-1; a weak D match, TRBD1 (6 bases). Germline assignment: CDR1 MNHEY and CDR2 SVGAGI. V was trimmed by 0 bases and J by 1 base, leaving 18 bases between them. The CDR3 is made up of 18 amino acids. The CDR3 is CASSYSARGLGRNTEAFF. CDR3 nucleotides: TGTGCCAGCAGTTACTCGGCCAGGGGCCTAGGTAGGAACACTGAAGCTTTCTTT.

In regard to this clonotype: Given a much more abundant clone one base away, this may be a read error. Since the CDR3 does not end with the conserved phenylalanine or tryptophan, this likely comes from a read error. This chain uses TRBV2 with TRBJ1-6, with 9 bases fitting TRBD1. V gave up 6 bases and J gave up 9 bases; unmatched junction bases: 0. The CDR3 is 12 residues long. Per the germline V gene, CDR1 is SNHLY and CDR2 is FYNNEI. CDR3 in amino acids: CASRQGASPLHL. The CDR3 nucleotides are TGTGCCAGCAGACAGGGGGCTTCACCCCTCCACCTT.

A few counts support this clonotype. V gene TRBV5-6 combines with J gene TRBJ2-7; tentative D call: TRBD1 (5 bases). The CDR3 extends over 15 amino acids. V was shortened by 0 bases and J by 3 bases, with 13 bases between the two germline ends. Germline CDR1 is SGHDT and CDR2 is YYEEEE. The CDR3 DNA is TGTGCCAGCAGCTTGGCGCAGGGCATCCTCTACGAGCAGTACTTC. It translates to CASSLAQGILYEQYF.

The chain recombines TRBV27 with TRBJ1-2, with no clear D. V was shortened by 0 bases and J by 5 bases, with 10 bases between the two germline ends. CDR3 length: 14 amino acids. CDR1 is MNHEY, CDR2 SMNVEV, per germline (reference sequence). The CDR3 protein is CASSLSMGGYGYTF. The CDR3 nucleotides are TGTGCCAGCAGTTTATCGATGGGAGGATATGGCTACACCTTC.

This clonotype has more than one count but fewer than ten. The chain carries TRBV19 and TRBJ2-2, with 15 bases aligning to TRBD2. CDR1 is LNHDA and CDR2 is SQIVND in the germline V gene (reference sequence). The V and J ends lost 5 bases and 3 bases, in that order; junction bases with no gene match: 10. The CDR3 is made up of 19 amino acids. CDR3 loop: CASSPRTSGRALYTGELFF. The DNA for the CDR3 is TGTGCCAGTAGTCCCCGGACTAGCGGGAGGGCCTTGTACACCGGGGAGCTGTTTTTT.

This clonotype was observed a handful of times. This chain connects TRBV12-3 or TRBV12-4 to TRBJ1-4; D is uncertain. Deletions cut 4 bases from V and 5 bases from J, with 8 bases between. This CDR3 has 13 residues. This CDR3 reads CASSYWENEKLFF. The CDR3, as DNA: TGTGCCAGCAGTTATTGGGAAAATGAAAAACTGTTTTTT.

The chain couples TRBV10-2 to TRBJ2-7, with 10 positions matching TRBD2. The CDR3 is 14 amino acids. The trim removed 3 bases at V and 6 bases at J, leaving 5 bases unmatched. Germline V gene sequence: CDR1 WSHSY, CDR2 SAAADI. CDR3 region: CASSDPSGSGEQYF. In nucleotides, the CDR3 is TGCGCCAGCAGTGACCCTAGCGGGAGTGGCGAGCAGTACTTC.

This clonotype has just a few counts. The chain recombines TRBV2 with TRBJ2-2; 12 bases are a match to TRBD1. Germline assignment: CDR1 SNHLY and CDR2 FYNNEI. The CDR3 length is 17 residues. V was pared by 6 bases and J by 4 bases, with 9 bases of the junction left unmatched. This CDR3 reads CASRNRDRGLRTGELFF. The CDR3 nucleotides read TGTGCCAGCAGGAACCGGGACAGGGGGCTGCGCACCGGGGAGCTGTTTTTT.

The chain couples TRBV6-2 or TRBV6-3 to TRBJ1-5; D unclear. The V gene's germline CDR1 is MNHEY and CDR2 SVGEGT. The CDR3 sequence is 15 residues long. V lost 0 bases and J lost 5, with 11 bases in between. The CDR3 DNA sequence: TGTGCCAGCAGTTACTCTCACGGATCGGATCAGCCCCAGCATTTT. This sequence encodes CASSYSHGSDQPQHF.

The V call is TRBV12-5, the J call TRBJ1-2; a weak D match, TRBD1 (6 bases). Germline values: CDR1 LGHNT, CDR2 FRNRAP. The CDR3 has 14 amino acids. V was trimmed by 5 bases and J by 3 bases, leaving 13 bases between them. The CDR3 region is CASGVSQGYYGYTF. Written as DNA, the CDR3 is TGTGCTAGTGGTGTATCCCAGGGGTACTATGGCTACACCTTC.

The chain couples TRBV9 to TRBJ1-1; TRBD1 might be the D (5 bases). V lost 3 bases and J lost 1, with 13 bases in between. CDR1 is SGDLS, CDR2 YYNGEE, per germline. This CDR3 spans 15 amino acids. The CDR3 sequence is CASSGAGRPNTEAFF. The CDR3 DNA sequence: TGTGCCAGCAGCGGGGCGGGGCGGCCGAACACTGAAGCTTTCTTT.

In its sample, this clonotype was seen many times. The V and J genes are TRBV30 and TRBJ1-1, with a tentative D call TRBD1 (5 bases). The germline gives CDR1 GTSNPN, CDR2 SVGIG (reference sequence). The CDR3 consists of 12 residues. The V gene lost 1 base and the J gene lost 4 bases, with 7 bases spanning the gap. CDR3 loop: CAWSGQGTEAFF. Written as DNA, the CDR3 is TGTGCCTGGAGTGGGCAGGGCACTGAAGCTTTCTTT.

This clonotype has only a few counts. J is TRBJ1-1 and V is TRBV7-2; D possibly corresponds to TRBD1 (5 bases). Germline V lookup: CDR1 SGHTA, CDR2 FQGNSA. The CDR3 runs to 13 residues. Deletions cut 7 bases from V and 11 bases from J, with 20 bases between. CDR3 residues: CASNLGLRQSAFF. The CDR3 DNA sequence: TGTGCCAGCAATCTAGGGCTGAGACAGAGCGCTTTCTTT.

The V and J genes are TRBV27 and TRBJ1-5, with 9 nucleotides matching TRBD1. With V trimmed by 3 bases and J by 4 bases, 10 bases remained unmatched. CDR3 length equals 17 residues. Germline lookup yields CDR1 MNHEY and CDR2 SMNVEV (reference sequence). The CDR3 loop is CASSFTGGPTKNQPQHF. The DNA of the CDR3 is TGTGCCAGCAGTTTCACAGGGGGCCCGACGAAAAATCAGCCCCAGCATTTT.

V and J are TRBV28 and TRBJ1-5; 8 nucleotides align to TRBD1. Looked up from germline, CDR1 is MDHEN and CDR2 is SYDVKM. The CDR3 is made up of 18 amino acids. The ends lost 5 bases at V and 0 bases at J; junction bases unmatched: 12. CDR3 amino acids: CASSPGQGARYSNQPQHF. The CDR3 nucleotides read TGTGCCAGCAGTCCCGGGCAGGGGGCGAGGTATAGCAATCAGCCCCAGCATTTT.

The chain recombines TRBV20-1 with TRBJ2-2; TRBD2 aligns across 8 bases. The CDR3 contains 15 residues. Germline CDR1 DFQATT, CDR2 SNEGSKA (reference sequence). V lost 2 bases, J lost 3 bases, and 5 bases stayed unmatched. CDR3 amino acids: CSARPGRADTGELFF. DNA for the CDR3: TGCAGTGCTAGACCCGGGAGGGCTGACACCGGGGAGCTGTTTTTT.

The V call is TRBV4-1, the J call TRBJ1-1; D uncertain. This CDR3 spans 14 amino acids. With 3 bases removed from V and 1 base from J, the gap between germline ends came to 9 bases. Germline CDR1 reads MGHRA; CDR2 reads YSYEKL. CDR3 in DNA: TGCGCCAGCAGCCATCCGCCGGGGAACACTGAAGCTTTCTTT. Translated, it gives CASSHPPGNTEAFF.

The V call is TRBV20-1, the J call TRBJ2-7, with a weak D call TRBD2 (6 bases). Looked up from germline, CDR1 is DFQATT and CDR2 is SNEGSKA (reference sequence). The germline V and J ends were trimmed by 6 bases and 0 bases, with 12 bases remaining between them. This CDR3 region has 13 residues. The CDR3 DNA sequence: TGCAGTGCCGCGGGACGTAGCTCCTACGAGCAGTACTTC. Protein product: CSAAGRSSYEQYF.

CDR3 sequence reads: CASSWGLAGTGELFF. The CDR3 DNA is TGCGCCAGCAGCTGGGGACTAGCGGGGACCGGGGAGCTGTTTTTT. The genes are TRBV5-1 and TRBJ2-2; 13 nucleotides align to TRBD2. Germline V gives CDR1 SGHRS, CDR2 YFSETQ. Trimming cost V 3 bases and J 5 bases; bases outside gene matches: 1. The CDR3 has 15 amino acids.

This clonotype has a handful of counts. The chain combines TRBV5-1 with TRBJ1-1, with no clear D. The CDR3 sequence is 15 residues long. Trimming shortened V by 0 bases and J by 0 bases, and 9 bases separated the two germline ends. CDR1 is SGHRS and CDR2 is YFSETQ in the germline V gene. This CDR3 reads CASSLVRSMNTEAFF. The CDR3 nucleotides read TGCGCCAGCAGCTTGGTGCGCAGCATGAACACTGAAGCTTTCTTT.

In the case of this clonotype: A much larger clone differs by one base, so this may be a read error. The V and J genes are TRBV6-1 and TRBJ1-2; 7 bases align to TRBD1. Trimming took 6 bases from V and 4 from J; bases not matched to a gene: 5. This CDR3 spans 13 amino acids. Per the germline V gene, CDR1 is MNHNS and CDR2 is SASEGT. The DNA for the CDR3 is TGTGCCAGCAGACCGGGACAGATCTATGGCTACACCTTC. As protein: CASRPGQIYGYTF.

The V gene is TRBV6-9, the J gene TRBJ2-3, with 9 bases lining up with TRBD1. CDR1 is MNHGY, CDR2 SVAAGI, per germline. The CDR3 runs 15 residues. V was clipped by 4 bases and J by 6 bases; unmatched bases: 8. The CDR3 is CASSSDRGHLDTQYF. The DNA of the CDR3 is TGTGCCAGCAGTTCGGACAGGGGCCACCTCGATACGCAGTATTTT.

This clonotype was detected many times. This chain uses TRBV30 with TRBJ1-1; D uncertain. The V end was cut by 0 bases, the J end by 5 bases, with 10 bases between. This CDR3 contains 13 residues. Germline CDR1 reads GTSNPN; CDR2 reads SVGIG (reference sequence). CDR3 protein: CAWSVLLGTEAFF. The DNA for the CDR3 is TGTGCCTGGAGTGTACTCTTGGGGACTGAAGCTTTCTTT.

This clonotype has only a few counts. The rearrangement joins TRBV6-5 to TRBJ1-4, with a possible D match to TRBD1 (6 bases). This CDR3 spans 16 amino acids. The V gene's germline CDR1 is MNHEY and CDR2 SVGAGI. V was clipped by 0 bases and J by 5 bases, with 13 bases between them. The CDR3 sequence is CASSYSKGGPNEKLFF. Written as DNA, the CDR3 is TGTGCCAGCAGTTACTCGAAGGGGGGCCCCAATGAAAAACTGTTTTTT.

This clonotype has only a few counts. The J gene is TRBJ2-1, the V gene TRBV3-1; TRBD2 matches at 13 bases. Per the germline V gene, CDR1 is LGHDT and CDR2 is YNNKEL (reference sequence). The length of the CDR3 is 16 residues. Germline trimming cut 2 bases from V and 8 bases from J; bases unmatched to any gene: 6. CDR3 loop: CASSQKGLAGRYEQFF. Here the CDR3 DNA reads TGTGCCAGCAGCCAAAAGGGACTAGCGGGGAGGTATGAGCAGTTCTTC.

This clonotype occurred once. It may be a read error: a sequence one base away is much more abundant. Because it lacks the conserved phenylalanine or tryptophan at the end, this CDR3 is likely a read error. The rearrangement joins TRBV6-5 to TRBJ1-1; D is ambiguous. The V end lost 0 bases, the J end lost 3 bases, and 2 bases lay between the germline ends. CDR3 length equals 12 residues. Germline loops: CDR1 MNHEY, CDR2 SVGAGI. The CDR3 reads CASSYSDTEAFI. In DNA, the CDR3 is TGTGCCAGCAGTTACTCTGACACTGAAGCTTTCATT.

Only a few counts were recorded for this clonotype. The chain has TRBV3-1 and TRBJ2-5, with D perhaps TRBD2 (5 bases). The length of the CDR3 is 15 residues. Trimming took 4 bases from V and 4 from J, leaving 16 bases between them. Germline CDR1 and CDR2: LGHDT and YNNKEL (reference sequence). The DNA for the CDR3 is TGTGCCAGCAGCCCCATCAGACGGGGTGGAGAGACCCAGTACTTC. It specifies CASSPIRRGGETQYF.

The chain recombines TRBV7-9 with TRBJ2-7; D perhaps matches TRBD1 (5 bases). V was trimmed by 1 base and J by 2 bases, leaving 15 bases between them. Germline values: CDR1 SEHNR, CDR2 FQNEAQ (reference sequence). The CDR3 loop spans 16 amino acids. CDR3 in DNA: TGTGCCAGCAGCTTAGAGGACCACCTAGGGGCCTACGAGCAGTACTTC. This gives the protein CASSLEDHLGAYEQYF. Supplemented by reference TRBV7-9 and TRBJ2-7, the full variable domain reads DTGVSQNPRHKITKRGQNVTFRCDPISEHNRLYWYRQTLGQGPEFLTYFQNEAQLEKSRLLSDRFSAERPKGSFSTLEIQRTEQGDSAMYLCASSLEDHLGAYEQYFGPGTRLTVT.

This clonotype showed up just a few times. The chain recombines TRBV7-3 with TRBJ1-6, with D tentatively TRBD1 (5 bases). Germline V gives CDR1 SGHTA, CDR2 FQGTGA. Trimming left V 2 bases short and J 5 bases short, with 16 bases between. The CDR3 extends over 17 amino acids. CDR3 region: CASSLGGVGAHNSPLHF. The CDR3 nucleotides are TGTGCCAGCAGCTTAGGGGGAGTAGGTGCACATAATTCACCCCTCCACTTT.